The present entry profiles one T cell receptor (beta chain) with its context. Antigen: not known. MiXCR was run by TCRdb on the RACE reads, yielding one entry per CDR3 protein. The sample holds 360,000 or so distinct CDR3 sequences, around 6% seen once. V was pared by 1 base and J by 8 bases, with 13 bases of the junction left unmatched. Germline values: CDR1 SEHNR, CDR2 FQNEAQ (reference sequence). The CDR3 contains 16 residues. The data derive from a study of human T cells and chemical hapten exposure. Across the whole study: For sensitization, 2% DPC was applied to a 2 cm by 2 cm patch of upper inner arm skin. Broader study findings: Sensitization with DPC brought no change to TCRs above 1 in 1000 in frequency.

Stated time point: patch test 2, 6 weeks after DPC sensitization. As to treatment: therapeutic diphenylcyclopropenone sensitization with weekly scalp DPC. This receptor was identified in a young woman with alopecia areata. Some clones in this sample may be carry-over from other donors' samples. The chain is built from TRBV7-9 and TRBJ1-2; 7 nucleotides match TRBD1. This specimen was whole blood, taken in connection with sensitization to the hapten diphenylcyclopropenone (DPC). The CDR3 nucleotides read TGTGCCAGCAGCTTAGAACAGGGGCTGACAAGAGGAGGCTACACCTTC. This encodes CASSLEQGLTRGGYTF.